This paragraph reports one TCR beta chain. This sample stems from a study of patients and donors after allogeneic stem cell transplantation. CDR3 length equals 19 residues. The junction had 20 bases not matched to a gene; V was cut back by 4 bases and J by 3 bases. Germline lookup yields CDR1 SGHRS and CDR2 YFSETQ. TCRdb itself ran the RT-PCR reads through MiXCR, one entry per CDR3 protein. The repertoire includes fewer than 60,000 distinct CDR3 sequences, roughly 14% of them detected once, and about a third sits in the top ten. This sequence joins TRBV5-1 and TRBJ2-3, with 7 bases aligning to TRBD2. Sequencing was carried out using blood, either unsorted or a sorted T cell fraction (not recorded which). This sequence originates from a human donor who was either an allogeneic HSCT recipient or a stem cell or donor lymphocyte infusion donor (not recorded which). It is not recorded whose cells these are; they may come from a transplant donor. The CDR3 loop reads CASSNVGGAGRALTDTQYF. The DNA of the CDR3 is TGCGCCAGCAGCAATGTCGGAGGTGCGGGGAGGGCATTAACAGATACGCAGTATTTT.